This T cell receptor (beta chain) was sequenced for a study of human T cells and chemical hapten exposure. Across the study: Patients, chiefly female, had alopecia areata, totalis or universalis.

Sample time point: patch test 1, 2 weeks after DPC sensitization. Treatment denoted: therapeutic diphenylcyclopropenone sensitization with weekly scalp DPC. Donation of samples came from alopecia patients who were 18 to 70 years old and suitable for DPC. CDR3 size: 14 residues. Germline lookup yields CDR1 MNHEY and CDR2 SVGAGI. Losses at the gene ends were 6 bases for V and 11 bases for J; bases not matched to a gene: 8. This clonotype was counted a few times. MiXCR, run by TCRdb on the RACE reads, gives a single entry per CDR3 protein. The repertoire has some 340,000 distinct CDR3 sequences, around 7% of them found once; the top ten carry less than 10%.

This chain connects TRBV6-5 to TRBJ1-4, with 11 nucleotides matching TRBD1. The material was whole blood, obtained in connection with sensitization to the hapten diphenylcyclopropenone (DPC). The sequence came from a woman between 18 and 30 years old with alopecia areata. Some clones in this sample may be carry-over from other donors' samples. CDR3 region: CASSSDRGLGKLFF. The CDR3 region has the DNA TGTGCCAGCAGCTCGGACAGGGGGCTTGGGAAACTGTTTTTT.